Listed below are T cell receptor beta chains from one sample, sequenced in a study of cytomegalovirus exposure and HLA in healthy donors. The assay was immunoSEQ multiplex PCR, and TCRdb's table has in-frame clones only and misses some. The sample lists 55,000 to 70,000 clones; 75% to 90% were seen once. Input material: PBMCs. Receptor source: a woman in her 30s in good health and CMV-seronegative. Both conserved end residues are part of each CDR3. D genes are given only for firm matches. Size values are once, few and many counts, or a class for expanded clones, and some rows have none.

d_call,j_call,v_call,clone_size,cdr3_aa,cdr3_nt
TRBD2,TRBJ2-2,TRBV19,-,CASSIMGTSGLLRTGELFF,TGTGCCAGTAGTATAATGGGGACTAGCGGACTTTTAAGGACCGGGGAGCTGTTTTTT
TRBD2,TRBJ2-7,TRBV11-2,-,CASSSSGSEQYF,TGTGCCAGCAGCTCTAGCGGGAGCGAGCAGTACTTC
-,TRBJ2-3,TRBV4-3,-,CASSQGAGQGTGTDTQYF,TGCGCCAGCAGCCAAGGGGCCGGGCAGGGGACGGGCACAGATACGCAGTATTTT
-,TRBJ2-5,TRBV6-1,-,CASSATRQETQYF,TGTGCCAGCAGTGCAACCAGGCAAGAGACCCAGTACTTC
TRBD1,TRBJ2-7,TRBV11-3,-,CASSLDPTGTVEQYF,TGTGCCAGCAGCTTAGATCCGACAGGGACGGTCGAGCAGTACTTC
TRBD2,TRBJ2-7,TRBV28,few,CASSELTRGGFYEQYF,TGTGCCAGCAGTGAACTCACCCGGGGGGGGTTTTACGAGCAGTACTTC
-,TRBJ2-1,TRBV27,-,CASSLTRDNEQFF,TGTGCCAGCAGTTTGACTAGAGATAATGAGCAGTTCTTC
-,TRBJ2-5,TRBV6-5,-,CASTRAGWETQYF,TGTGCCAGCACGCGGGCCGGTTGGGAGACCCAGTACTTC
-,TRBJ1-1,TRBV18,-,CASSPPAGGGTEAFF,TGTGCCAGCTCACCACCCGCAGGAGGAGGGACTGAAGCTTTCTTT
-,TRBJ1-2,TRBV15,-,CATSRDQEARYYGYTF,TGTGCCACCAGCAGAGATCAGGAGGCCCGGTACTATGGCTACACCTTC
TRBD1,TRBJ1-5,TRBV7-3,once,CASKGGQTNQPQHF,TGTGCCAGTAAGGGGGGACAGACAAATCAGCCCCAGCATTTT
-,TRBJ2-7,TRBV30,-,CAWSVAREQYF,TGTGCCTGGAGTGTCGCGAGGGAGCAGTACTTC
-,TRBJ1-3,TRBV13,-,CASSPPTGRSGNTIYF,TGTGCCAGCAGCCCCCCGACAGGCCGCTCTGGAAACACCATATATTTT
TRBD1,TRBJ2-5,TRBV19,-,CASSRDRQETQYF,TGTGCCAGTAGTCGGGACAGACAAGAGACCCAGTACTTC
-,TRBJ1-1,TRBV29-1,-,CSVEVQNTEAFF,TGCAGCGTTGAAGTCCAGAACACTGAAGCTTTCTTT
-,TRBJ1-2,TRBV2,-,CASGRGYGYTF,TGTGCCAGCGGCCGAGGCTATGGCTACACCTTC
-,TRBJ1-5,TRBV7-9,-,CASSSGGVSNQPQHF,TGTGCCAGCAGTTCCGGGGGTGTGAGCAATCAGCCCCAGCATTTT
-,TRBJ1-3,TRBV7-9,-,CASSLASGVGNTIYF,TGTGCCAGCAGCTTAGCTTCGGGAGTTGGAAACACCATATATTTT
-,TRBJ2-7,TRBV27,-,CASKRLGQAIYEQYF,TGTGCCAGCAAACGACTAGGACAGGCCATCTACGAGCAGTACTTC
TRBD2,TRBJ2-7,TRBV13,-,CASSSIAGVHYEQYF,TGTGCCAGCAGCTCGATAGCGGGAGTCCACTACGAGCAGTACTTC
-,TRBJ1-1,TRBV5-1,-,CASSLDRRGTEAFF,TGCGCCAGCAGCTTGGACAGGCGAGGAACTGAAGCTTTCTTT
TRBD1,TRBJ1-4,TRBV4-1,-,CASSLSTGETNEKLFF,TGCGCCAGCAGCCTCTCGACAGGGGAAACTAATGAAAAACTGTTTTTT
-,TRBJ2-7,TRBV11-2,-,CASSSLGGVSYEQYF,TGTGCCAGCAGCTCCCTCGGGGGAGTTTCCTACGAGCAGTACTTC
-,TRBJ1-1,TRBV4-1,few,CASSQEGENTEAFF,TGCGCCAGCAGCCAAGAAGGAGAGAACACTGAAGCTTTCTTT
TRBD2,TRBJ2-7,TRBV18,-,CASSNREGTYEQYF,TGTGCCAGCTCTAACCGGGAGGGAACCTACGAGCAGTACTTC
-,TRBJ2-3,TRBV13,-,CASSLEYLSPTDTQYF,TGTGCCAGCAGCTTAGAATACCTATCCCCCACAGATACGCAGTATTTT
TRBD2,TRBJ2-7,TRBV28,-,CASRKLAGLSFYEQYF,TGTGCCAGCAGGAAGTTAGCGGGACTTTCCTTTTATGAGCAGTACTTC
-,TRBJ2-7,TRBV11-3,-,CASSLGAGLYEQYF,TGTGCCAGCAGCTTAGGAGCGGGTCTCTACGAGCAGTACTTC
-,TRBJ1-1,TRBV27,-,CASSTGPERLNTEAFF,TGTGCCAGCAGTACAGGGCCTGAACGCCTGAACACTGAAGCTTTCTTT
TRBD1,TRBJ1-1,TRBV30,-,CAWSARTGGYNTEAFF,TGTGCCTGGAGTGCCCGGACAGGGGGATATAACACTGAAGCTTTCTTT
TRBD1,TRBJ1-3,TRBV5-1,-,CASSLRTGLSGNTIYF,TGCGCCAGCAGCTTAAGGACAGGTCTCTCTGGAAACACCATATATTTT
-,TRBJ1-2,TRBV5-5,-,CASSLQGADGYTF,TGTGCCAGCAGCCTACAGGGTGCTGATGGCTACACCTTC
TRBD2,TRBJ2-1,TRBV19,-,CASSQPGLAAYNEQFF,TGTGCCAGTAGCCAACCGGGACTAGCGGCTTACAATGAGCAGTTCTTC
-,TRBJ1-1,TRBV2,-,CASTRDMNTEAFF,TGTGCCAGCACTAGGGACATGAACACTGAAGCTTTCTTT
-,TRBJ2-7,TRBV11-2,-,CASSPSGGGDEQYF,TGTGCCAGCAGCCCCTCAGGGGGAGGCGACGAGCAGTACTTC
TRBD2,TRBJ2-3,TRBV9,-,CASSVVSGSRTDTQYF,TGTGCCAGCAGCGTAGTTAGCGGGAGCCGCACAGATACGCAGTATTTT
-,TRBJ2-7,TRBV2,-,CASSVAYEQYF,TGTGCCAGCAGTGTAGCCTACGAGCAGTACTTC
TRBD1,TRBJ1-5,TRBV19,-,CASSPSSWTGQGARQPQHF,TGTGCCAGTAGTCCGAGTTCTTGGACGGGACAGGGGGCGCGTCAGCCCCAGCATTTT
TRBD1,TRBJ2-1,TRBV7-8,once,CASSRQGAGDEQFF,TGTGCCAGCAGCCGACAGGGGGCTGGCGATGAGCAGTTCTTC
TRBD1,TRBJ2-7,TRBV4-2,-,CASSQEDREGVYEQYF,TGTGCCAGCAGCCAAGAGGACAGGGAAGGGGTCTACGAGCAGTACTTC
TRBD2,TRBJ2-1,TRBV27,-,CASSLGLADYNEQFF,TGTGCCAGCAGTTTGGGACTAGCGGATTACAATGAGCAGTTCTTC
TRBD2,TRBJ2-5,TRBV19,-,CASTRGPSGSVGETQYF,TGTGCCAGTACCCGGGGTCCTAGCGGGAGCGTGGGAGAGACCCAGTACTTC
TRBD2,TRBJ2-7,TRBV4-2,-,CASSQWTSGYEQYF,TGTGCCAGCAGCCAATGGACTAGCGGCTACGAGCAGTACTTC
-,TRBJ2-7,TRBV7-8,-,CASSRSDSPYEQYF,TGTGCCAGCAGCCGGTCGGACAGTCCCTACGAGCAGTACTTC
-,TRBJ2-5,TRBV4-1,-,CASSPLQGLQETQYF,TGCGCCAGCAGCCCCCTGCAGGGTTTACAAGAGACCCAGTACTTC
-,TRBJ2-7,TRBV2,once,CASRTRQGGTYEQYF,TGTGCCAGCAGGACACGACAGGGAGGAACCTACGAGCAGTACTTC
TRBD2,TRBJ2-1,TRBV19,once,CASRKYGLAEYNEQFF,TGTGCCAGTAGGAAATATGGACTAGCGGAATACAATGAGCAGTTCTTC
-,TRBJ2-6,TRBV2,-,CASSLNVLTF,TGTGCCAGCAGTTTAAACGTCCTGACTTTC
TRBD1,TRBJ2-3,TRBV11-2,-,CASSLDCKGQSLTDTQYF,TGTGCCAGCAGCTTAGATTGTAAGGGACAGTCCCTCACAGATACGCAGTATTTT
TRBD1,TRBJ1-3,TRBV23-1,-,CASSQCDREEDTIYF,TGCGCCAGCAGTCAATGTGACAGGGAGGAAGACACCATATATTTT
TRBD2,TRBJ2-7,TRBV11-3,-,CASSWGGLADEQYF,TGTGCCAGCAGTTGGGGGGGACTAGCGGACGAGCAGTACTTC
TRBD1,TRBJ1-6,TRBV6-5,-,CASSRGTGLNSPLHF,TGTGCCAGCAGCCGCGGGACAGGGCTAAATTCACCCCTCCACTTT
TRBD1,TRBJ1-4,TRBV7-9,-,CASSPGTGDSEKLFF,TGTGCCAGCAGCCCCGGGACAGGGGATAGTGAAAAACTGTTTTTT